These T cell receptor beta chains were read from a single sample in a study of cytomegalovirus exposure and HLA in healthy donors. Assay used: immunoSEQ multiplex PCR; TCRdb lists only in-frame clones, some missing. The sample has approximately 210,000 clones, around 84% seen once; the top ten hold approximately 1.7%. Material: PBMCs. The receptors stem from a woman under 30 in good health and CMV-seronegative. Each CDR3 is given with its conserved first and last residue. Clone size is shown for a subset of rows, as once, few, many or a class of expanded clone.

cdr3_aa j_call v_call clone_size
CASSLSVQGRELFF TRBJ1-4 TRBV27 NA
CASIGTGTYEQYF TRBJ2-7 TRBV5-5 NA
CASHFSCEQYF TRBJ2-3 TRBV6-7 NA
CASSLFRYQETQYF TRBJ2-5 TRBV7-2 few
CASSLSGGARTGELFF TRBJ2-2 TRBV6-4 NA
CASSGYKRSGNTIYF TRBJ1-3 TRBV2 NA
CASSLEPVGQGDTQYF TRBJ2-3 TRBV5-1 NA
CSVSGGSSYEQYF TRBJ2-7 TRBV29-1 once
CASSHAEHRIMNTEAFF TRBJ1-1 TRBV5-1 NA
CAISDAYEQYF TRBJ2-7 TRBV10-3 NA
CASRPSWGGTGELFF TRBJ2-2 TRBV6-5 NA
CAISGPGANYGYTF TRBJ1-2 TRBV10-3 NA
CASSVGGGSSSGANVLTF TRBJ2-6 TRBV9 NA
CASRQSTRHGAYEQYF TRBJ2-7 TRBV28 few
CASSYSRGGQPQHF TRBJ1-5 TRBV6-5 NA
CAWSRGPGGSNQPQHF TRBJ1-5 TRBV30 NA
CASSSGASNTGELFF TRBJ2-2 TRBV5-1 few
CASSQWTSGAPKQFF TRBJ2-1 TRBV27 NA
CASSATESGNTIYF TRBJ1-3 TRBV2 NA
CASSYWPGGYTF TRBJ1-2 TRBV6-5 once
CASSLGSGGAYNEQFF TRBJ2-1 TRBV11-1 NA
CASSLDQIQGGTGELFF TRBJ2-2 TRBV11-3 once
CASSKQAWAQYF TRBJ2-3 TRBV19 NA
CASSQDWTGYDEQLF TRBJ2-1 TRBV4-1 NA
CASSPARGALNNEQFF TRBJ2-1 TRBV4-1 NA
CASGAVQGAAEAFF TRBJ1-1 TRBV5-1 few
CSATGVDTAGELFF TRBJ2-2 TRBV29-1 NA
CASSASTGLNTEAFF TRBJ1-1 TRBV11-3 NA
CASSYSSSGNTIYF TRBJ1-3 TRBV6-5 NA
CASGIREPGETQYF TRBJ2-5 TRBV5-1 NA
CASSFRQNTEAFF TRBJ1-1 TRBV6-4 NA
CASSQGLGTDTQYF TRBJ2-3 TRBV7-9 NA
CASSLAAGAIGELFF TRBJ2-2 TRBV7-9 NA
CASSQEGAGGADTQYF TRBJ2-3 TRBV4-2 few
CASKELQTGNTIYF TRBJ1-3 TRBV10-3 NA
CASGGQMRNEQFF TRBJ2-1 TRBV27 NA
CSVGSGGDYNEQFF TRBJ2-1 TRBV29-1 NA
CASSGWGRGNTGELFF TRBJ2-2 TRBV25-1 NA
CASSPPWPSPLHF TRBJ1-6 TRBV18 NA
CAISGAQGGQPQHF TRBJ1-5 TRBV10-3 NA
CASSDRLTDTQYF TRBJ2-3 TRBV5-1 once